This record looks at one T cell receptor beta chain sequence and its context. This sample is drawn from a study of OX40 agonist ivuxolimab in advanced cancers. Repertoires were generated with immunoSEQ multiplex PCR, while TCRdb's copy carries only in-frame clones and drops some. The sample lists about 76,000 clones, about 87% occurring once. Sequencing used CD4+ or CD8+ T cells sorted from blood, obtained in a trial of the OX40 agonist ivuxolimab. This TCR came from an adult with an advanced solid tumor such as melanoma, head and neck, liver or kidney cancer.

The CDR3 is CAWNPRPYEQYF. In DNA form, the CDR3 reads TGTGCCTGGAATCCCAGGCCCTACGAGCAGTACTTC. V and J are TRBV30 and TRBJ2-7; no clear D. V lost 4 bases, J lost 2 bases, and 9 bases lay in between. The CDR3 contains 12 residues. Germline loops: CDR1 GTSNPN, CDR2 SVGIG (reference sequence).